This paragraph reports one T cell receptor beta chain. In the original processing: Researchers report that nucleated cell counts were estimated from reference gene primer amplification. Sequencing was performed with immunoSEQ multiplex PCR; in TCRdb, only in-frame clones are kept and a portion is missing. The V and J calls and clone size are taken from that table; D and trimming were inferred from the DNA. The sample shows about 200,000 clones, approximately 94% of them seen only once. CDR3 size: 16 residues. Germline CDR1 is PRHDT and CDR2 is FYEKMQ (reference sequence). With 0 bases removed from V and 3 bases from J, the gap between germline ends came to 11 bases. This sample stems from a study of blood T cell repertoires in COVID-19. Study details: Samples representing acute and convalescent COVID-19 were sourced from the United States, Italy and Spain. PBMCs, B-cell-depleted T cells, or T cells were the source of the cDNA or gDNA that made up the material.

Patients at the Seattle site were enrolled during active infection and followed longitudinally. The specimen was peripheral blood. The TCR originated in a man under 40 with COVID-19, enrolled during active disease. This chain links TRBV13 with TRBJ2-2, with D perhaps matching TRBD1 (5 bases). The CDR3 DNA is TGTGCCAGCAGCTTAGGCAGGGTTTGGCACACCGGGGAGCTGTTTTTT. Its translation is CASSLGRVWHTGELFF.